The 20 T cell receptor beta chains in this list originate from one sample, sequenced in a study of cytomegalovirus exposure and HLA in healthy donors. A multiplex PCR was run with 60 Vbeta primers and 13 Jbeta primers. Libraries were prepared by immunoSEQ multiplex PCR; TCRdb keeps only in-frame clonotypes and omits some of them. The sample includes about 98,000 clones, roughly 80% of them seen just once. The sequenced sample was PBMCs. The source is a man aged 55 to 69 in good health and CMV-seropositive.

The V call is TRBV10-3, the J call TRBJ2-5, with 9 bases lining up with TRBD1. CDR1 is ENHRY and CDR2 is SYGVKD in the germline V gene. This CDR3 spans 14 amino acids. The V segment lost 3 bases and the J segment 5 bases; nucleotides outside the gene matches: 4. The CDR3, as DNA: TGTGCCATCAGTGAAACAGGGGGCGTGGAGACCCAGTACTTC. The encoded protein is CAISETGGVETQYF.

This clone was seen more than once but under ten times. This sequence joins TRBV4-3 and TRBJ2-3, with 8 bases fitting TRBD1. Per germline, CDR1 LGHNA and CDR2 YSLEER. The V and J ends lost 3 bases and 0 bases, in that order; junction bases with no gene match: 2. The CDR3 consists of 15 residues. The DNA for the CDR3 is TGCGCCAGCAGCCACTGGACAGGGAGCACAGATACGCAGTATTTT. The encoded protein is CASSHWTGSTDTQYF.

The CDR3 nucleotides read TGTGCCAGTAGTATTCAGGGCGGGGTGAGCTCCTACAATGAGCAGTTCTTC. Protein product: CASSIQGGVSSYNEQFF. The chain couples TRBV19 to TRBJ2-1, with a weak D call TRBD2 (6 bases). The CDR3 covers 17 residues. Trimming shortened V by 3 bases and J by 0 bases, and 15 bases separated the two germline ends. Germline V gives CDR1 LNHDA, CDR2 SQIVND (reference sequence).

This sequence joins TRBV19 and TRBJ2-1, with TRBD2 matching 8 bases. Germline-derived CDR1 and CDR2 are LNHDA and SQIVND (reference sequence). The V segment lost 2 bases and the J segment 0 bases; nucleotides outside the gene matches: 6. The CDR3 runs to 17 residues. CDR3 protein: CASSISIAGPSYNEQFF. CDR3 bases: TGTGCCAGTAGTATATCCATAGCGGGGCCCTCCTACAATGAGCAGTTCTTC.

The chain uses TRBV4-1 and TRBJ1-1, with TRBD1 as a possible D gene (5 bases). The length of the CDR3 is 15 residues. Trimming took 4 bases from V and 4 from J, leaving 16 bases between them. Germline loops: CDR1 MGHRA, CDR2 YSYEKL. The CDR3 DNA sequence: TGCGCCAGCAGCCGGATTGGGGGGGTAGGCACTGAAGCTTTCTTT. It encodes CASSRIGGVGTEAFF.

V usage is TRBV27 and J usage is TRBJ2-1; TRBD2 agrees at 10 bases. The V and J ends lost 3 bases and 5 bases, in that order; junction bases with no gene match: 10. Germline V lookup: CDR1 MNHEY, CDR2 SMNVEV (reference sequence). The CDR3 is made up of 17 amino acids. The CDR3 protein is CASSFLSSGGAHNEQFF. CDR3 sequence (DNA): TGTGCCAGCAGTTTCCTCTCAAGCGGGGGGGCGCACAATGAGCAGTTCTTC.

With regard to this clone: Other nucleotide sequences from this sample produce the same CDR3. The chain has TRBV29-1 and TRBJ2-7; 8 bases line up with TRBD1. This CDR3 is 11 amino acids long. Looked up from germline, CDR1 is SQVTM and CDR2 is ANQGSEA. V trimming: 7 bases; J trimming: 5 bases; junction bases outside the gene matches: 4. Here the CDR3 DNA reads TGCAGCGGAGACAGGGGCAACGAGCAGTACTTC. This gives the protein CSGDRGNEQYF.

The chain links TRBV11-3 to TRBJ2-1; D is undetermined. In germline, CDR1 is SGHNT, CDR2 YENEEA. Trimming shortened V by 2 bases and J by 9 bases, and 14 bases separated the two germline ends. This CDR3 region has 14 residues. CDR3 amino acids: CASSLRHGSSEQFF. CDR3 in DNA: TGTGCCAGCAGCTTAAGACATGGAAGTAGTGAGCAGTTCTTC.

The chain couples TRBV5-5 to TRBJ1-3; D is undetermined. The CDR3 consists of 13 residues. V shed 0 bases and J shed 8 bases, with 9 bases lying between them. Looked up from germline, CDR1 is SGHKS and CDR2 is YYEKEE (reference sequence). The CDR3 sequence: CASSLVPGDTIYF. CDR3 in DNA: TGTGCCAGCAGCTTGGTCCCCGGAGACACCATATATTTT.

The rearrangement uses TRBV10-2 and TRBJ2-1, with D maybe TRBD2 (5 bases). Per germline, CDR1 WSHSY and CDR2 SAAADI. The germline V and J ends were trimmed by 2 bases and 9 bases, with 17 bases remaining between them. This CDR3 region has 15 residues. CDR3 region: CASSETLDSRGEQFF. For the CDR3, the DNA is TGCGCCAGCAGTGAGACCCTAGATTCCCGGGGTGAGCAGTTCTTC.

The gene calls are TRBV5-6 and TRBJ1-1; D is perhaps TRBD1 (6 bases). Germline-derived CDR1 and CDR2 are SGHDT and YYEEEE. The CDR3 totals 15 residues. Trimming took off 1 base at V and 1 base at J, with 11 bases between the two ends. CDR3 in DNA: TGTGCCAGCAGCTTGAGAGGGGGTGCGAACACTGAAGCTTTCTTT. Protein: CASSLRGGANTEAFF.

The CDR3 bases are TGTGCCAGCAGTTCCCCTTATGACCGAGCCGGGACAGGGTACGAGCAGTACTTC. Amino acids: CASSSPYDRAGTGYEQYF. The chain recombines TRBV28 with TRBJ2-5, with 9 bases lining up with TRBD1. TRBJ2-7 explains the end of the DNA better; the J call may be wrong. CDR1 MDHEN and CDR2 SYDVKM come from the germline V gene. CDR3 length: 18 amino acids.

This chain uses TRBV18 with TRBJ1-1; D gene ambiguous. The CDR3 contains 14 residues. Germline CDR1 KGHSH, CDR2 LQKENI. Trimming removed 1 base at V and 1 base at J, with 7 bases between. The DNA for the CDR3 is TGTGCCAGCTCACCACAGCAGGAGAACACTGAAGCTTTCTTT. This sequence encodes CASSPQQENTEAFF.

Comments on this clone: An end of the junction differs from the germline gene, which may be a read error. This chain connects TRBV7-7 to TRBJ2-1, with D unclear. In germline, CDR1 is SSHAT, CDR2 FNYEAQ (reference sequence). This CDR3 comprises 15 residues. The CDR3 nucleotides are TGTGCTAGCAGCACCGACTCTAGCTCCTACAATGAGCAGTTCTTC. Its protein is CASSTDSSSYNEQFF.

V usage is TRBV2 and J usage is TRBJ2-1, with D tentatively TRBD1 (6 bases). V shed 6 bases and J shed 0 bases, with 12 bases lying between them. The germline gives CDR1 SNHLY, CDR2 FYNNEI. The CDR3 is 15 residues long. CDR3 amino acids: CASRARGNSYNEQFF. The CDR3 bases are TGTGCCAGCAGGGCGAGGGGGAACTCCTACAATGAGCAGTTCTTC.

The chain's CDR3 is CASSMGGRDNEQFF. The DNA for the CDR3 is TGTGCCAGTAGTATGGGCGGGCGGGACAATGAGCAGTTCTTC. V and J are TRBV19 and TRBJ2-1, with D perhaps TRBD2 (5 bases). CDR1 LNHDA and CDR2 SQIVND come from the germline V gene (reference sequence). The CDR3 consists of 14 residues. V was pared by 3 bases and J by 5 bases, with 11 bases between.

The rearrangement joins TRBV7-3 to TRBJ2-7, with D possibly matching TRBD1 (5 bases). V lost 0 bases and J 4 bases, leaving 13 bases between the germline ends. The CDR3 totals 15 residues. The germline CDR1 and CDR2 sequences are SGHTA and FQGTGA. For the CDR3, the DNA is TGTGCCAGCAGCTTAACGGGTGTGGCAGGGTACGAGCAGTACTTC. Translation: CASSLTGVAGYEQYF.

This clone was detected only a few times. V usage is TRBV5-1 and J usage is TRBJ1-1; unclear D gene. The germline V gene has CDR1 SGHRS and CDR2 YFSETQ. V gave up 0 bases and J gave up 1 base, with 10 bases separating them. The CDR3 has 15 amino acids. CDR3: CASSLGDRENTEAFF. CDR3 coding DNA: TGCGCCAGCAGCTTGGGAGATAGAGAGAACACTGAAGCTTTCTTT.

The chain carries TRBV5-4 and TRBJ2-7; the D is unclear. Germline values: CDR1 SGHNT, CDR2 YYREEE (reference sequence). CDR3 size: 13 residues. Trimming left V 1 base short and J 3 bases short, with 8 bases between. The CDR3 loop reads CASSLYRSYEQYF. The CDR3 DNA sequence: TGTGCCAGCAGCTTGTACAGAAGCTACGAGCAGTACTTC. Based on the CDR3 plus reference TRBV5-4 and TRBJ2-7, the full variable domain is ETGVTQSPTHLIKTRGQQVTLRCSSQSGHNTVSWYQQALGQGPQFIFQYYREEENGRGNFPPRFSGLQFPNYSSELNVNALELDDSALYLCASSLYRSYEQYFGPGTRLTVT.

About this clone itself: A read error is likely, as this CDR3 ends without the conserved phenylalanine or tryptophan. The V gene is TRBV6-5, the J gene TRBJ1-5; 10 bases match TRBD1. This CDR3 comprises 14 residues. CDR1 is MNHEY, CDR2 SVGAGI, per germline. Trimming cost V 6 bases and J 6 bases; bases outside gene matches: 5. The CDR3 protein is CASRTGGASQPQHL. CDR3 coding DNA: TGTGCCAGCAGGACAGGGGGCGCGAGTCAGCCCCAGCATCTT.